These 32 T cell receptor beta chains share one sample of origin, sequenced in a study of Graves' ophthalmopathy and Graves' hyperthyroidism (dated by TCRdb to 2016 to 2019). Sequencing used an Illumina HiSeq 2000. TCR beta CDR3 regions were amplified from RNA transcripts for repertoire sequencing. A first-round RT-PCR used HTBI primers with the Qiagen OneStep RT-PCR kit, followed by a second-round multiplex PCR, size selection and purification. TCRdb reran the public reads through fastp at Q25 and MiXCR, keeping productive beta chains. Rows with one shared CDR3 protein collapse into an entry with the most common genes and DNA. This sample is represented by some 520,000 distinct CDR3 sequences; around 14% of them were singletons. The top ten clonotypes cover more than 8.5% of the sample. The sample taken for sequencing was blood. Source of these receptors: a woman aged 30 to 39 with Graves' ophthalmopathy. Donor details come from another sample of the same person, matched by shared clones.

The sample holds a few counts of this clonotype. One end of the junction fails to match germline, which may point to a read error. This sequence joins TRBV12-3 or TRBV12-4 and TRBJ2-1; 7 bases are shared with TRBD1. CDR3 length equals 18 residues. The CDR3 DNA is TGTGCCAGCAGTTTATTCACCTTGGGACAGTCAAAGTACAATGAGAAGTTCTTC. Amino acid sequence: CASSLFTLGQSKYNEKFF.

The CDR3 sequence is CASSPGTGLGTEAFF. The CDR3 DNA is TGTGCCAGCAGTCCCGGGACAGGGTTGGGCACTGAAGCTTTCTTT. The V and J genes are TRBV27 and TRBJ1-1, with TRBD1 matching over 9 bases. This CDR3 spans 15 amino acids. V gave up 5 bases and J gave up 4 bases; unmatched junction bases: 8. Germline values: CDR1 MNHEY, CDR2 SMNVEV (reference sequence).

This clonotype showed up many times. This rearrangement joins TRBV12-3 or TRBV12-4 to TRBJ1-2, with D perhaps matching TRBD1 (5 bases). V dropped 0 bases and J dropped 6 bases, with 8 bases sitting between them. The CDR3 consists of 13 residues. The CDR3 bases are TGTGCCAGCAGTTTAGCTAGGGGCAATGGCTACACCTTC. Amino acid sequence: CASSLARGNGYTF.

This clonotype was seen repeatedly, ten times or more. The genes are TRBV4-1 and TRBJ1-1; D is unclear. Trimming shortened V by 0 bases and J by 6 bases, and 14 bases separated the two germline ends. Looked up from germline, CDR1 is MGHRA and CDR2 is YSYEKL. The CDR3 covers 15 residues. As DNA, the CDR3 is TGCGCCAGCAGCCAAGATGGGCGGCAATACGCTGAAGCTTTCTTT. It specifies CASSQDGRQYAEAFF.

The gene calls are TRBV5-1 and TRBJ2-7; 10 bases line up with TRBD2. V dropped 4 bases and J dropped 2; count of bases not matched to a gene: 15. This CDR3 has 18 amino acids. Germline V lookup: CDR1 SGHRS, CDR2 YFSETQ. This CDR3 reads CASSPHRLAGDIPYEQYF. The CDR3 DNA follows: TGCGCCAGCAGCCCACATCGTCTAGCGGGAGATATCCCCTACGAGCAGTACTTC.

This clonotype was picked up one time. This chain joins TRBV28 and TRBJ2-5; D might be TRBD2 (7 bases). This CDR3 contains 13 residues. In germline, CDR1 is MDHEN, CDR2 SYDVKM. The germline V and J ends were trimmed by 4 bases and 5 bases, with 11 bases remaining between them. The DNA of the CDR3 is TGTGCCAGCAGTTGGCGGGGGCGGGAGACCCAGTACTTC. It yields the protein CASSWRGRETQYF.

To note about this clonotype: Since a much larger clone is just one base distant, this may be a read error. The CDR3 reads CASRRTGESNQPQHF. CDR3 sequence (DNA): TGTGCCAGCAGGCGGACAGGGGAGAGCAATCAGCCCCAGCATTTT. The chain recombines TRBV6-1 with TRBJ1-5, with 9 bases lining up with TRBD1. Trimming removed 6 bases from V and 1 base from J; junction bases left unmatched: 4. Germline V gene sequence: CDR1 MNHNS, CDR2 SASEGT. The CDR3 runs 15 residues.

The chain uses TRBV4-1 and TRBJ1-6; weak D call: TRBD1 (6 bases). V lost 2 bases, J lost 5 bases, and 31 bases lay in between. The CDR3 totals 22 residues. Germline CDR1 is MGHRA and CDR2 is YSYEKL. DNA for the CDR3: TGCGCCAGCAGCCAAATTCTTAGCCGCATTTCTGGACAGACCTATGATAATTCACCCCTCCACTTT. Amino acid sequence: CASSQILSRISGQTYDNSPLHF.

This chain connects TRBV6-1 to TRBJ2-7; no clear D. Trimming took 2 bases from V and 2 from J, leaving 7 bases between them. In germline, CDR1 is MNHNS, CDR2 SASEGT. This CDR3 contains 13 residues. The CDR3 region is CASSESTAYEQYF. For the CDR3, the DNA is TGTGCCAGCAGTGAAAGTACTGCCTACGAGCAGTACTTC.

This clonotype appeared a few times. The V and J genes are TRBV5-6 and TRBJ2-7; TRBD2 might be the D (5 bases). With 3 bases removed from V and 4 bases from J, the gap between germline ends came to 20 bases. CDR1 SGHDT and CDR2 YYEEEE come from the germline V gene. The CDR3 covers 16 residues. The CDR3 coding sequence is TGTGCCAGCAGCTCCCCGAACGTACCGGGGTTTTACGAGCAGTACTTC. Protein: CASSSPNVPGFYEQYF.

This clonotype was observed a few times. V usage is TRBV19 and J usage is TRBJ2-5, with a weak D call TRBD2 (6 bases). The CDR3 extends over 15 amino acids. Germline V gene data show CDR1 as LNHDA and CDR2 as SQIVND (reference sequence). V was shortened by 4 bases and J by 4 bases, with 16 bases between the two germline ends. The CDR3 sequence is CASSNSPGGGETQYF. CDR3 in DNA: TGTGCCAGTAGTAACTCCCCCGGGGGTGGAGAGACCCAGTACTTC.

V gene TRBV7-2 combines with J gene TRBJ1-6, with a tentative D call TRBD1 (5 bases). The V end was cut by 3 bases, the J end by 5 bases, with 11 bases between. CDR1 and CDR2 (germline): SGHTA, FQGNSA. The CDR3 has 15 amino acids. In DNA, the CDR3 is TGTGCCAGCAGCTTCAGGGTTGGAAATAATTCACCCCTCCACTTT. Its protein is CASSFRVGNNSPLHF.

Note on this clonotype: At one end the junction does not follow the germline gene, possibly because of a read error. The rearrangement uses TRBV30 and TRBJ2-5, with D perhaps TRBD1 (6 bases). Germline lookup yields CDR1 GTSNPN and CDR2 SVGIG (reference sequence). The CDR3 runs to 12 residues. The CDR3 nucleotides read TGTGCCCGGAGTGCCACAGGGGAGACCCAGTACTTC. Its translation: CARSATGETQYF.

This clonotype was counted ten times or more. The CDR3 coding sequence is TGTGCCAGCAGTGAATGGCAGGGGGACGGCGAGCAGTACTTC. This sequence encodes CASSEWQGDGEQYF. This chain links TRBV6-1 with TRBJ2-7, with 7 bases identical to TRBD1. CDR1 is MNHNS and CDR2 is SASEGT in the germline V gene. CDR3 length: 14 residues. V trimming: 2 bases; J trimming: 6 bases; junction bases outside the gene matches: 7.

This clonotype occurred a few times. This chain connects TRBV20-1 to TRBJ1-1; D is perhaps TRBD1 (5 bases). The CDR3 covers 18 residues. The V end lost 4 bases, the J end lost 1 base, and 25 bases lay between the germline ends. Germline assignment: CDR1 DFQATT and CDR2 SNEGSKA (reference sequence). CDR3 bases: TGCAGTGCTATAACCCCCCCCGGGACCCCCGCTAGGAACACTGAAGCTTTCTTT. Encoded protein: CSAITPPGTPARNTEAFF.

This clonotype was seen ten or more times. This chain connects TRBV28 to TRBJ2-5; tentatively, D is TRBD1 or TRBD2 (5 bases each). The CDR3 covers 13 residues. Trimming took off 4 bases at V and 5 bases at J, with 11 bases between the two ends. Germline V CDR1 and CDR2: MDHEN, SYDVKM. The CDR3 protein is CASSYGTRETQYF. CDR3 DNA sequence: TGTGCCAGCAGTTACGGGACCCGTGAGACCCAGTACTTC. The full variable domain, with the rest looked up from reference TRBV28 and TRBJ2-5, is DVKVTQSSRYLVKRTGEKVFLECVQDMDHENMFWYRQDPGLGLRLIYFSYDVKMKEKGDIPEGYSVSREKKERFSLILESASTNQTSMYLCASSYGTRETQYFGPGTRLLVL.

This chain links TRBV28 with TRBJ2-7, with 9 bases matching TRBD2. J lost 3 bases, V lost 4 bases, and 7 bases had no gene match. Germline-derived CDR1 and CDR2 are MDHEN and SYDVKM. CDR3 size: 15 residues. CDR3 sequence reads: CASSSSGLADYEQYF. The CDR3 nucleotides are TGTGCCAGCAGTTCGTCGGGACTAGCAGACTACGAGCAGTACTTC.

The gene calls are TRBV5-1 and TRBJ2-2; 12 nucleotides line up with TRBD2. Looked up from germline, CDR1 is SGHRS and CDR2 is YFSETQ. J lost 4 bases, V lost 4 bases, and 5 bases had no gene match. The CDR3 length is 16 residues. Here the CDR3 DNA reads TGCGCCAGCAGCCCCCGGGGACTAGCGGGCACCGGGGAGCTGTTTTTT. This sequence encodes CASSPRGLAGTGELFF.

The sample holds many counts of this clonotype. The chain recombines TRBV19 with TRBJ2-5; 11 bases fit TRBD1. J lost 5 bases, V lost 5 bases, and 13 bases had no gene match. Per germline, CDR1 LNHDA and CDR2 SQIVND (reference sequence). The CDR3 totals 17 residues. The CDR3, as DNA: TGTGCCAGTAGTCCAACGGACAGGGGGCGCAAGTCGGAGACCCAGTACTTC. Its translation: CASSPTDRGRKSETQYF.

This clonotype was picked up a small number of times. The chain links TRBV4-2 to TRBJ1-5; 8 nucleotides agree with TRBD1. In germline, CDR1 is LGHNA, CDR2 YNFKEQ. The CDR3 runs 16 residues. Trimming cost V 5 bases and J 4 bases; bases outside gene matches: 10. The CDR3 sequence: CASSAHGRDRNQPQHF. In DNA form, the CDR3 reads TGTGCCAGCAGCGCCCATGGGCGGGACAGGAATCAGCCCCAGCATTTT.

This clonotype came up many times. The chain combines TRBV27 with TRBJ1-5; no firm D call. The CDR3 has 12 residues. Germline lookup yields CDR1 MNHEY and CDR2 SMNVEV (reference sequence). V lost 11 bases, J lost 3 bases, and 11 bases lay in between. The CDR3, as DNA: TGTGCCTCCGGAGGGTTCAATCAGCCCCAGCATTTT. Translating it yields CASGGFNQPQHF.

The table lists this clonotype with many counts. The V and J genes are TRBV10-3 and TRBJ1-1; 11 positions agree with TRBD1. Germline V lookup: CDR1 ENHRY, CDR2 SYGVKD. The CDR3 is 14 amino acids. Trimming took 7 bases from V and 6 from J; bases not matched to a gene: 7. The CDR3: CAIKRTGGSSEAFF. As DNA, the CDR3 is TGTGCCATCAAGAGGACAGGGGGCAGTTCTGAAGCTTTCTTT.

Many counts were recorded for this clonotype. This rearrangement joins TRBV6-5 to TRBJ2-2, with D maybe TRBD2 (7 bases). This CDR3 comprises 14 residues. Trimming took off 8 bases at V and 2 bases at J, with 12 bases between the two ends. CDR1 and CDR2 (germline): MNHEY, SVGAGI. CDR3 DNA sequence: TGTGCCAGCTGGGGGGGGCGAAACACCGGGGAGCTGTTTTTT. Its translation: CASWGGRNTGELFF.

This clonotype was found many times. The J gene is TRBJ1-5, the V gene TRBV6-2 or TRBV6-3; D remains ambiguous. The CDR3 spans 13 residues. Germline lookup yields CDR1 MNHEY and CDR2 SVGEGT. The V and J ends lost 6 bases and 1 base respectively, with 7 bases between them. CDR3: CASSTLSNQPQHF. The DNA for the CDR3 is TGTGCCAGCAGCACCTTAAGCAATCAGCCCCAGCATTTT.

This clonotype was seen at least ten times. The gene calls are TRBV28 and TRBJ1-1, with a weak D call TRBD1 (6 bases). Germline V lookup: CDR1 MDHEN, CDR2 SYDVKM. The CDR3 runs to 13 residues. V lost 8 bases to trimming and J lost 0 bases, with 10 bases between them. The CDR3 nucleotides are TGTGCCAGCCTGGACAGTTTGAACACTGAAGCTTTCTTT. Its protein product is CASLDSLNTEAFF.

This clonotype was detected many times. The V gene is TRBV5-1, the J gene TRBJ1-6, with a tentative D call TRBD1 (5 bases). V was pared by 0 bases and J by 8 bases, with 18 bases between. This CDR3 region has 17 residues. CDR1 and CDR2 (germline): SGHRS, YFSETQ. The chain's CDR3 is CASSLEGLLMQDSPLHF. The CDR3 coding sequence is TGCGCCAGCAGCTTGGAGGGACTACTTATGCAAGATTCACCCCTCCACTTT.

This clonotype turned up a few times. CDR3 sequence reads: CSGLGGPGAKNIQYF. The CDR3 nucleotides are TGCAGTGGCTTAGGAGGCCCCGGGGCCAAAAACATTCAGTACTTC. V usage is TRBV20-1 and J usage is TRBJ2-4, with D tentatively TRBD2 (5 bases). Per the germline V gene, CDR1 is DFQATT and CDR2 is SNEGSKA (reference sequence). V gave up 7 bases and J gave up 1 base, with 17 bases separating them. The CDR3 totals 15 residues.

This clonotype came up a few times. The CDR3 here is CASSLGTGRILNSPLHF. For the CDR3, the DNA is TGTGCCAGCAGTCTCGGGACAGGGAGGATCTTGAATTCACCCCTCCACTTT. The V call is TRBV12-3 or TRBV12-4, the J call TRBJ1-6; TRBD1 aligns across 9 bases. The CDR3 length is 17 residues. The junction had 12 bases not matched to a gene; V was cut back by 5 bases and J by 7 bases.

This clonotype appeared a single time. With a much larger clone just one base away, this may be a read error. V usage is TRBV6-1 and J usage is TRBJ1-2; the D is unclear. The V gene lost 6 bases and the J gene lost 3 bases, with 5 bases spanning the gap. There are 11 residues in the CDR3. The germline CDR1 and CDR2 sequences are MNHNS and SASEGT. For the CDR3, the DNA is TGTGCCAGCAGACACGACTATGGCTACACCTTC. It specifies CASRHDYGYTF.

This clonotype was observed at least ten times. This chain connects TRBV4-1 to TRBJ2-4, with D maybe TRBD1 (5 bases). The CDR3 has 13 residues. Trimming shortened V by 5 bases and J by 4 bases, and 9 bases separated the two germline ends. Germline V gene data show CDR1 as MGHRA and CDR2 as YSYEKL. The CDR3 loop reads CASSKTAKNIQYF. The CDR3 nucleotides are TGCGCCAGCAGCAAGACAGCAAAAAACATTCAGTACTTC.

This clonotype was detected ten times or more. This CDR3 fails to terminate in the conserved phenylalanine or tryptophan, so it likely reflects a read error. CDR3 DNA: TGCAGTGCTAGATGGGGGGGCGCATCCTATAATTCACCCCTCCACTCT. Amino acid sequence: CSARWGGASYNSPLHS. The V call is TRBV20-1, the J call TRBJ1-6; D perhaps matches TRBD1 (6 bases). Trimming cost V 2 bases and J 1 base, with 12 bases left between them. From germline, CDR1 is DFQATT and CDR2 SNEGSKA (reference sequence). The CDR3 runs 16 residues.

Comment on this clonotype: The germline gene is not matched at one end of the junction; a read error may be the cause. V usage is TRBV2 and J usage is TRBJ2-2; tentatively, D is TRBD1 or TRBD2 (5 bases each). This CDR3 has 17 amino acids. Germline-derived CDR1 and CDR2 are SNHLY and FYNNEI. The CDR3 DNA follows: TGTGCCAGCAGTGAAGGCCGCAGGGTGAGGGGTACCGGGGAGCTGTGTTTT. It yields the protein CASSEGRRVRGTGELCF.